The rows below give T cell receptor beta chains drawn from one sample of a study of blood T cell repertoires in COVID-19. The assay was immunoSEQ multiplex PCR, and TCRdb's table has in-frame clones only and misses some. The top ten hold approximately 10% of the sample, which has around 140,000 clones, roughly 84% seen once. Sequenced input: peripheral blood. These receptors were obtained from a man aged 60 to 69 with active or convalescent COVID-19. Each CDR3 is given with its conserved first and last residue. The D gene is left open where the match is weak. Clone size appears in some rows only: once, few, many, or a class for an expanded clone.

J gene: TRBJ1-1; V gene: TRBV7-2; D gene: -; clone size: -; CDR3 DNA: TGTGCCAGCAGCTTATATCGGGGTACTGAAGCTTTCTTT; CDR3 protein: CASSLYRGTEAFF
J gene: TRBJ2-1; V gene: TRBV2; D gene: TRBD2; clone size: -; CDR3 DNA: TGTGCCAGGACACTAGCGGGAAATCCCAATGAGCAGTTCTTC; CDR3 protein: CARTLAGNPNEQFF
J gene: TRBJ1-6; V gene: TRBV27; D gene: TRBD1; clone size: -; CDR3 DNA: TGTGCCAGCAGTTCTCCTCATGGGACAGGGTTGAATTCACCCCTCCACTTT; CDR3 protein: CASSSPHGTGLNSPLHF
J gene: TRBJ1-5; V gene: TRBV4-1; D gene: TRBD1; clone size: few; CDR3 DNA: TGCGCCAGCAGCCGAGGGGGCGTTCAAGGGCAGCCCCAGCATTTT; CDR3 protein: CASSRGGVQGQPQHF
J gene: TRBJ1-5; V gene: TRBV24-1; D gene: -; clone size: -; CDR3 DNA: TGTGCCACCAGTGACCGCCGTGGGAGTAGCAATCAGCCCCAGCATTTT; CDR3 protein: CATSDRRGSSNQPQHF
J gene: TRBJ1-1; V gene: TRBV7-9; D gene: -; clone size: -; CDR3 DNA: TGTGCCAGCAGGCCTAAAGAGGGCACTGAAGCTTTCTTT; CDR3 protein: CASRPKEGTEAFF
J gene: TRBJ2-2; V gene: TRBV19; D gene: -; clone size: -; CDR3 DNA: TGTGCCAGTAGTCCAGGGATCCCCGGGGAGCTGTTTTTT; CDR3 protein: CASSPGIPGELFF
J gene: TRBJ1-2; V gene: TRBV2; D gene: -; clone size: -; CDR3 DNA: TGTGCCAGCATCTCTAACTATGGCTACACCTTC; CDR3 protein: CASISNYGYTF
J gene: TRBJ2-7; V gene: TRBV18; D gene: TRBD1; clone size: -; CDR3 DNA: TGTGCCAGCTCACCCGGGACAGGGCATCTAGGTCGGTACTTC; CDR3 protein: CASSPGTGHLGRYF
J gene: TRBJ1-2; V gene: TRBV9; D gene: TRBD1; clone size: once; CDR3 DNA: TGTGCCAGCAGCCGTCCCGGGACAGAAACTAACTATGGCTACACCTTC; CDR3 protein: CASSRPGTETNYGYTF
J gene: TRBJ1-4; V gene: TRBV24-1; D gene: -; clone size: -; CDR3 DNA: TGTGCCACCAGTGATTCCACCCCAGTCCCAGCTCAGGGCCCTACTAATGAAAAACTGTTTTTT; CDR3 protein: CATSDSTPVPAQGPTNEKLFF
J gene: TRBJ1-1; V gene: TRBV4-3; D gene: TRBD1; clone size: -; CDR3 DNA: TGCGCCAGCAGCCATGAAGACAGGGCCCGAGGTTACAGTGAAGCTTTCTTT; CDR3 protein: CASSHEDRARGYSEAFF
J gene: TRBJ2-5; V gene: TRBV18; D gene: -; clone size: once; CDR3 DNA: TGTGCCAGCTCATCGTTTAGCTTTCAAGAGACCCAGTACTTC; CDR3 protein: CASSSFSFQETQYF
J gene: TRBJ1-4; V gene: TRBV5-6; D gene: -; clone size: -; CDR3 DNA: TGTGCCAGCAGCTTGGGGAGGGGTCGGGCTAATGAAAAACTGTTTTTT; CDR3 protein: CASSLGRGRANEKLFF
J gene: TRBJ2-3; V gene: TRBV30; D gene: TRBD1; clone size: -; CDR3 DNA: TGTGCCTGGAGTGTTGGGCAGGGGGTCATAGATACGCAGTATTTT; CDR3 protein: CAWSVGQGVIDTQYF
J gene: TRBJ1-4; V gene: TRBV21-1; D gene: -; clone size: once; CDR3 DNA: TGTGCCAGCAGCAACTCGGGACAGCTCGAAAAACTGTTTTTT; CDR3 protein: CASSNSGQLEKLFF
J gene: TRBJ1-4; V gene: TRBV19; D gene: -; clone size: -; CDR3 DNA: TGTGCCAGTAAAACAGGGTTAGACGAAAAACTGTTTTTT; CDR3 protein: CASKTGLDEKLFF
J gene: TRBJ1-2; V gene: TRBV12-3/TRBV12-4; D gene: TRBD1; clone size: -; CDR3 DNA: TGTGCCAGCGGAACAGGGGCCTATGGCTACACCTTC; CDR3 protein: CASGTGAYGYTF
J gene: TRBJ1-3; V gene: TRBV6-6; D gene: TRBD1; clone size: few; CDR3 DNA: TGTGCCAGCAATTATGACAGGGCCTCTGGAAACACCATATATTTT; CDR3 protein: CASNYDRASGNTIYF
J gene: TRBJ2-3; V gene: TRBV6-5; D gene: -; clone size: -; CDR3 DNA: TGTGCCAGCAGTAGACAGGAGACTAGCACAGATACGCAGTATTTT; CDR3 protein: CASSRQETSTDTQYF
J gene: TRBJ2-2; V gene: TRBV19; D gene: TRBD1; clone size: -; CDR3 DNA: TGTGCCAGTACCATAGTAGGGACAGGCCCGAACACCGGGGAGCTGTTTTTT; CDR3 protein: CASTIVGTGPNTGELFF
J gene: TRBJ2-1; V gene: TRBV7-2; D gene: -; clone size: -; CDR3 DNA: TGTGCCAGCAGCTTGGGCCTCAAGCAGTTCTTC; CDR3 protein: CASSLGLKQFF
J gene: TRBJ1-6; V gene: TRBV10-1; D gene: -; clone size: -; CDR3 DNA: TGCGCCAGCAGCCGTGGCGGGAATTCACCCCTCCACTTT; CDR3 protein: CASSRGGNSPLHF
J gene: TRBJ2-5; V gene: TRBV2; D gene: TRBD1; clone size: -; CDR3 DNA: TGTGCCAGCAGTGCAAGACAGGGCCAGTACTTC; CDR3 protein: CASSARQGQYF
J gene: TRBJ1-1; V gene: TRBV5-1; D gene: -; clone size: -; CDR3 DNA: TGCGCCAGCAGGACAGGGAACACTGAAGCTTTCTTT; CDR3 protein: CASRTGNTEAFF
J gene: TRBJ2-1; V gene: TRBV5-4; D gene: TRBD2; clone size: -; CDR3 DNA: TGTGCCAGCAGCTTGGGGACTAGCGGGTTCAATGAGCAGTTCTTC; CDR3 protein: CASSLGTSGFNEQFF
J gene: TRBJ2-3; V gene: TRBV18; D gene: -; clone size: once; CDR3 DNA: TGTGCCAGCTCACCAGGAGCAGCTAGCACAGATACGCAGTATTTT; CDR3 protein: CASSPGAASTDTQYF
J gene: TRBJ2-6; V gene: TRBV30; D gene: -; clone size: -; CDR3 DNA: TGTGCCTGGAGCCTCAGGGGTTCTGGGGCCAACGTCCTGACTTTC; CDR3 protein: CAWSLRGSGANVLTF
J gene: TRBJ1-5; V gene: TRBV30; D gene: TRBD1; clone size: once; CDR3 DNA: TGTGCCTGGAGTCCACCCCCTACAGGGGGCTGGATTTATCAGCCCCAGCATTTT; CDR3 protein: CAWSPPPTGGWIYQPQHF
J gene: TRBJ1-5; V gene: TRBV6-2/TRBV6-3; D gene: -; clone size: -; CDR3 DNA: TGTGCCAGCAGTTCAGGCGGGGGTCCGAGCAATCAGCCCCAGCATTTT; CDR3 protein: CASSSGGGPSNQPQHF
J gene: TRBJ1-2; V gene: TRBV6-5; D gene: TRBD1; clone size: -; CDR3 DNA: TGTGCCAGCAGTACAGGGGGCAATGGCTACACCTTC; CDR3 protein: CASSTGGNGYTF
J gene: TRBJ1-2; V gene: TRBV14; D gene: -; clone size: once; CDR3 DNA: TGTGCCAGCAGCCAAGATTTTGGGGGCTATGTCTATGGCTACACCTTC; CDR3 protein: CASSQDFGGYVYGYTF
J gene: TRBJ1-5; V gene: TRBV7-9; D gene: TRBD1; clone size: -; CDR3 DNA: TGTGCCAGCAGCGCACGACTGGACAGGGGCACCAGCAATCAGCCCCAGCATTTT; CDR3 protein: CASSARLDRGTSNQPQHF
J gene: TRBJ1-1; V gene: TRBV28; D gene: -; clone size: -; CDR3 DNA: TGTGCCAGCACCGACCTCGACAGGAACACTGAAGCTTTCTTT; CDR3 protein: CASTDLDRNTEAFF
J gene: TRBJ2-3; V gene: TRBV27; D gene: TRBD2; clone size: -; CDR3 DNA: TGTGCCAGCAGGGGGACTAGCGGGACAGATACGCAGTATTTT; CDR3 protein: CASRGTSGTDTQYF
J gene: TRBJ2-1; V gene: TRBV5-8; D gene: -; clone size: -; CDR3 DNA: TGTGCCAGCAGCCCGGGGGGCAGGTTCTACAATGAGCAGTTCTTC; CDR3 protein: CASSPGGRFYNEQFF
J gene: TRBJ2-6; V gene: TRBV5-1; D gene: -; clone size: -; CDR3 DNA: TGCGCCAGCAGCTTGGAGCCTCACGGAGTTGGGGCCAACGTCCTGACTTTC; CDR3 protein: CASSLEPHGVGANVLTF
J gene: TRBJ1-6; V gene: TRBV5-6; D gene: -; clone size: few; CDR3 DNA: TGTGCCAGCAGCTTTCTCAACCTAGTGCGGAGCTCCTATAATTCACCCCTCCACTTT; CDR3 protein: CASSFLNLVRSSYNSPLHF
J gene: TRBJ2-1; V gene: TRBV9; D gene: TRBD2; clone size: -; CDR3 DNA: TGTGCCAGCGGCCTTTCTGGAACTAGCGGCTACAATGAGCAGTTCTTC; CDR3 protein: CASGLSGTSGYNEQFF